A selection of T cell receptor beta chains follows, all from one sample in a study of T cells in Graves' hyperthyroidism and ophthalmopathy. MiXCR, applied by TCRdb to the multiplex PCR reads, yields one record per CDR3 protein. The table has around 570,000 distinct CDR3 sequences, 20% seen once. Sequencing used blood. These receptor sequences come from a man aged 40-50 years with Graves' ophthalmopathy. Both conserved end residues are part of each CDR3. The order of the fields is clone size, J gene, V gene, D gene, CDR3 DNA, CDR3 protein. D genes are given only for firm matches. Clone size appears in some rows only: once, few, many, or a class for an expanded clone.

>.|TRBJ2-2|TRBV28|TRBD2
TGTGCCAGCAGCCAAGATGGAAAGCGGGAGGACCCCGGGGAGCTGTTTTTT
CASSQDGKREDPGELFF
>.|TRBJ1-1|TRBV6-1|.
TGTGCCAGCAGTGAAGACAGACTTAACGCTGAAGCTTTCTTT
CASSEDRLNAEAFF
>.|TRBJ1-5|TRBV9|.
TGTGCCAGCAGCGTTAGTGATAGCAATCAGCCCCAGCATTTT
CASSVSDSNQPQHF
>few|TRBJ1-1|TRBV29-1|.
TGCAGCGTTGAAGATCACACTGAAGCTTTCTTT
CSVEDHTEAFF
>many|TRBJ2-7|TRBV13|.
TGTGCCAGCAGCTCTCGAGAAACCTACGAGCAGTACTTC
CASSSRETYEQYF
>few|TRBJ2-5|TRBV10-3|.
TGTGCCATCAGTGATTCGGGACTTCGCAGGGAGACCCAGTACTTC
CAISDSGLRRETQYF
>few|TRBJ2-3|TRBV20-1|TRBD2
TGCAGTGCTCTCGAGCCCAGCGGGAGCATCACAGATACGCAGTATTTT
CSALEPSGSITDTQYF
>.|TRBJ2-7|TRBV10-2|.
TGCGCCAGCAGTGAAGGGGCTGGCCGGGGACCCTACGAGCAGTACTTC
CASSEGAGRGPYEQYF
>few|TRBJ1-5|TRBV12-3/TRBV12-4|.
TGTGCCAGCTCCAACAATGATTTCAATCAGCCCCAGCATTTT
CASSNNDFNQPQHF
>.|TRBJ1-1|TRBV7-2|.
TGTGCCAGCAGCTTAGGGGGGCCAAAAGCTTTCTTT
CASSLGGPKAFF
>few|TRBJ1-6|TRBV6-2/TRBV6-3|TRBD1
TGTGCCAGCAGCGACAGGGGGCATGAGGATTCACCCCTCCACTTT
CASSDRGHEDSPLHF
>few|TRBJ2-3|TRBV7-9|.
TGTGCCAGCAGCTCTCGGGGACCTAGCACAGATACGCAGTATTTT
CASSSRGPSTDTQYF
>few|TRBJ2-1|TRBV20-1|TRBD2
TGCAGTGCTAGAGATCACGGGAGGGCCTACAATGAGCAGTTCTTC
CSARDHGRAYNEQFF
>few|TRBJ2-7|TRBV6-1|TRBD1
TGTGCCAGCGTTGACCCGGGACAGTCATACGAGCAGTACTTC
CASVDPGQSYEQYF
>.|TRBJ1-2|TRBV15|.
TGTGCCACCAGCACCTCCACCTATGGCTACACCTTC
CATSTSTYGYTF
>few|TRBJ1-1|TRBV7-8|.
TGTGCCAGCAGCCAAAGGGAGTTTGAAGCTTTCTTT
CASSQREFEAFF
>few|TRBJ1-2|TRBV7-9|TRBD1
TGTGCCAGCAGCCGGGACAGGGGGCAGGTAGACACCTTC
CASSRDRGQVDTF
>many|TRBJ1-2|TRBV3-1|.
TGTGCCAGCAGCCAAGTTGGGGGAGACGGAATTGACTACACCTTC
CASSQVGGDGIDYTF
>.|TRBJ2-7|TRBV7-2|.
TGTGCCAGCAGCTTAGTATCTCCCCACCTCGGCTACGAGCAGTACTTC
CASSLVSPHLGYEQYF
>many|TRBJ2-7|TRBV7-9|.
TGTGCCAGCAGCCCAGCGGGACAGGTCAGTTTCTACGAGCAGTACTTC
CASSPAGQVSFYEQYF